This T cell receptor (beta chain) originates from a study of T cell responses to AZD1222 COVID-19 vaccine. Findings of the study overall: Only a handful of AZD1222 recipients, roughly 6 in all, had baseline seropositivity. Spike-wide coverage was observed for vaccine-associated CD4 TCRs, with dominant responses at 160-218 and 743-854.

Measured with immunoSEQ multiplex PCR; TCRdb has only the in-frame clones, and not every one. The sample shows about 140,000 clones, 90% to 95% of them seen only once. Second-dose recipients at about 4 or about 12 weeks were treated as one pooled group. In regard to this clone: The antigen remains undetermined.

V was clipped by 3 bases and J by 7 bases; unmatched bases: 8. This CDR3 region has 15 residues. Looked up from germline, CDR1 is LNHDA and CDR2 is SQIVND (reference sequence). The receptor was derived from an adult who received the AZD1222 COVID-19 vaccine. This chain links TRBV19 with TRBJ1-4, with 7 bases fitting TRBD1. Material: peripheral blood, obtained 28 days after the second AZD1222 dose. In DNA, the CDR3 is TGTGCCAGTAGTATGTCAGGGGGATGGAGTGAAAAACTGTTTTTT. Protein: CASSMSGGWSEKLFF.